This TCR beta chain was identified during a study of Graves' ophthalmopathy and Graves' hyperthyroidism. This clonotype was recorded many times. From RNA, the CDR3 regions of TCR beta chains were amplified and sequenced. Second-round multiplex PCR came after first-round RT-PCR with HTBI primers. TCRdb re-called the multiplex PCR reads with MiXCR, one entry per CDR3 protein. The sample has under 800,000 distinct CDR3 sequences, over 20% seen once. The sequence was collected from a woman aged 18-29 years with stable Graves' hyperthyroidism. Some clones in this sample may be carry-over from other donors' samples. Sequenced: peripheral blood.

The CDR3, as DNA: TGTGCCAGCAGCGACAGACAGACCTTCTCTGGAAACACCATATATTTT. This sequence encodes CASSDRQTFSGNTIYF. The gene calls are TRBV11-1 and TRBJ1-3; a possible D gene is TRBD1 (5 bases). V shed 5 bases and J shed 0 bases, with 14 bases lying between them. Germline CDR1 and CDR2: SGHAT and FQDESV (reference sequence). CDR3 length equals 16 residues.